Below, 11 T cell receptor beta chains from the same sample are listed, as sequenced in a study of shared clonotypes between healthy human individuals. Clones were sequenced by immunoSEQ multiplex PCR, and TCRdb holds only the in-frame ones, with some missing. The sample holds fewer than 400,000 clones, approximately 79% seen once. The specimen sequenced was memory CD4+ T cells sorted from blood. Noted subset: CD45RA-negative fraction. These receptors were taken from a man under 40 in good health.

The V gene is TRBV2, the J gene TRBJ2-7, with D perhaps assigned TRBD1 or TRBD2 (5 bases each). The CDR3 is 14 residues long. Between the trimmed V and J ends, which lost 3 bases and 5 bases, there was a span of 14 bases. The V gene's germline CDR1 is SNHLY and CDR2 FYNNEI. CDR3 amino acids: CASSDGTLLNEQYF. CDR3 coding DNA: TGTGCCAGCAGTGATGGGACCTTACTAAACGAGCAGTACTTC.

This chain uses TRBV19 with TRBJ1-1; TRBD1 is a possible D gene (5 bases). Germline CDR1 and CDR2: LNHDA and SQIVND (reference sequence). The CDR3 extends over 13 amino acids. Between the trimmed V and J ends, which lost 5 bases and 2 bases, there was a span of 9 bases. CDR3 DNA: TGTGCCAGTAGTTCCGGGGACAACACTGAAGCTTTCTTT. This gives the protein CASSSGDNTEAFF.

This clone appeared once. The rearrangement uses TRBV28 and TRBJ2-5; TRBD1 aligns across 7 bases. Looked up from germline, CDR1 is MDHEN and CDR2 is SYDVKM. The CDR3 extends over 15 amino acids. Trimming took 2 bases from V and 1 from J; bases not matched to a gene: 4. The CDR3, as DNA: TGTGCCAGCAGTTTAGGTGGGACAGTCCAAGAGACCCAGTACTTC. It yields the protein CASSLGGTVQETQYF.

The V and J genes are TRBV7-8 and TRBJ1-4, with TRBD1 as a possible D gene (6 bases). The V gene lost 3 bases and the J gene lost 8 bases, with 13 bases spanning the gap. The germline gives CDR1 SGHVS, CDR2 FQNEAQ. The CDR3 loop spans 14 amino acids. CDR3 nucleotide sequence: TGTGCCAGCAGCTTCACGCGGAGGGGGGAAAAACTGTTTTTT. Translated, it gives CASSFTRRGEKLFF.

This clone appeared a few times. The rearrangement uses TRBV30 and TRBJ1-2, with unresolved D. V gave up 4 bases and J gave up 1 base, with 4 bases separating them. Germline loops: CDR1 GTSNPN, CDR2 SVGIG (reference sequence). The CDR3 runs 11 residues. CDR3 sequence: CAWTVNYGYTF. CDR3 DNA sequence: TGTGCCTGGACAGTTAACTATGGCTACACCTTC.

The chain has TRBV2 and TRBJ2-5; 15 nucleotides match TRBD2. This CDR3 spans 17 amino acids. V lost 7 bases to trimming and J lost 5 bases; unmatched junction nucleotides: 11. Germline V gene data show CDR1 as SNHLY and CDR2 as FYNNEI. As DNA, the CDR3 is TGTGCCAGCAACCCGGGACTAGCGGGGGGAATAAGGGAGACCCAGTACTTC. Protein sequence: CASNPGLAGGIRETQYF.

The chain recombines TRBV6-5 with TRBJ2-1; the match to TRBD1 covers 8 bases. The CDR3 is made up of 15 amino acids. Trimming at V came to 4 bases and at J to 4 bases, leaving 6 bases not matched to a gene. From germline, CDR1 is MNHEY and CDR2 SVGAGI. Written as DNA, the CDR3 is TGTGCCAGCAGTTCATCAGGGGGCTTTTACAATGAGCAGTTCTTC. The encoded protein is CASSSSGGFYNEQFF.

The rearrangement links TRBV19 to TRBJ1-1, with D tentatively TRBD1 (5 bases). In germline, CDR1 is LNHDA, CDR2 SQIVND (reference sequence). Deletions cut 9 bases from V and 1 base from J, with 12 bases between. The CDR3 is 13 amino acids. The CDR3 DNA is TGTGCCAGCAAAGTGAGGGGGAACACTGAAGCTTTCTTT. Amino acids: CASKVRGNTEAFF. The variable domain in full, with the rest retrieved from reference TRBV19 and TRBJ1-1, is DGGITQSPKYLFRKEGQNVTLSCEQNLNHDAMYWYRQDPGQGLRLIYYSQIVNDFQKGDIAEGYSVSREKKESFPLTVTSAQKNPTAFYLCASKVRGNTEAFFGQGTRLTVV.

This clone was detected only a few times. The chain links TRBV10-2 to TRBJ2-3; 12 bases fit TRBD2. V lost 0 bases to trimming and J lost 15 bases; unmatched junction nucleotides: 7. The CDR3 contains 14 residues. Germline CDR1 is WSHSY and CDR2 is SAAADI. The CDR3 here is CASSESRLAGDAYF. CDR3 DNA sequence: TGCGCCAGCAGTGAGTCGAGACTAGCGGGAGATGCCTATTTT.

This clone was seen once. This chain links TRBV27 with TRBJ2-1, with 9 bases lining up with TRBD1. The CDR3 extends over 12 amino acids. V trimming: 8 bases; J trimming: 7 bases; junction bases outside the gene matches: 3. Germline assignment: CDR1 MNHEY and CDR2 SMNVEV (reference sequence). The CDR3 spells CASGTGRNEQFF. In DNA, the CDR3 is TGTGCCAGCGGGACAGGGCGGAATGAGCAGTTCTTC.

This chain's CDR3 is CAWSWGTSTDTQYF. The CDR3 region has the DNA TGTGCCTGGTCCTGGGGGACTAGCACAGATACGCAGTATTTT. The chain has TRBV30 and TRBJ2-3, with a weak D call TRBD2 (6 bases). The V end lost 5 bases, the J end lost 0 bases, and 12 bases lay between the germline ends. Germline V gene lookup returns CDR1 GTSNPN and CDR2 SVGIG (reference sequence). CDR3 length equals 14 residues.